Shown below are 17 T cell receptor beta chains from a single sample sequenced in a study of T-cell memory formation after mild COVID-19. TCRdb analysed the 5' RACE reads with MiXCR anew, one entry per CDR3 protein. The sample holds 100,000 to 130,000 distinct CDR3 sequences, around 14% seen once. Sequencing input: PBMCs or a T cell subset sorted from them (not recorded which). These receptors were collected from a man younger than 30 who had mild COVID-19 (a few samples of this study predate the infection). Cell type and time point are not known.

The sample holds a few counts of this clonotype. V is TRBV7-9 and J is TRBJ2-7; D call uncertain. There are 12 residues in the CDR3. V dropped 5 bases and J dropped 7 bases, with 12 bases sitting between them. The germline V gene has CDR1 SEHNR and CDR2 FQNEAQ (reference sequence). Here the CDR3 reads CASSVIPWEQYV. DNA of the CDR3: TGTGCCAGCAGCGTGATTCCTTGGGAGCAGTACGTC.

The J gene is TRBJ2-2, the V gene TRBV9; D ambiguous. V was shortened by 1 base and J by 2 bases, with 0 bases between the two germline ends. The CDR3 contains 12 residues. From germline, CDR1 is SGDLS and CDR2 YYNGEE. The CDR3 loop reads CASSVNTGELFF. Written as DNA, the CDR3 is TGTGCCAGCAGCGTAAACACCGGGGAGCTGTTTTTT.

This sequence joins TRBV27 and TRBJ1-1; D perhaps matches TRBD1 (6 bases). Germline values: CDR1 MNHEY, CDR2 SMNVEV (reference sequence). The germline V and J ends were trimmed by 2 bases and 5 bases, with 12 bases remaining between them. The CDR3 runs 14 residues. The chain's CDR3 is CASSLRGQGTEAFF. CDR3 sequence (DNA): TGTGCCAGCAGTTTAAGAGGGCAGGGGACTGAAGCTTTCTTT.

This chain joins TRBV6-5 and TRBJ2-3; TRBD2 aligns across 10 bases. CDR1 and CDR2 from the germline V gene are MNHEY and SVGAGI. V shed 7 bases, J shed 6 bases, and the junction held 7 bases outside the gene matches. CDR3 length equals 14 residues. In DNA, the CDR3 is TGTGCCAGCACTTGGAGCGGGGGGGCGGATACGCAGTATTTT. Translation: CASTWSGGADTQYF.

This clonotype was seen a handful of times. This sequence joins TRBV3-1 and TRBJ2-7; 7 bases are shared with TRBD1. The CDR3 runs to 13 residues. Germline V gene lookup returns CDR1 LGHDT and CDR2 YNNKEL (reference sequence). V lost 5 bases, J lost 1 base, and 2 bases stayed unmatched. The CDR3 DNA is TGTGCCAGCAGCGAGACAGGGTCCTACGAGCAGTACGTC. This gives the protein CASSETGSYEQYV.

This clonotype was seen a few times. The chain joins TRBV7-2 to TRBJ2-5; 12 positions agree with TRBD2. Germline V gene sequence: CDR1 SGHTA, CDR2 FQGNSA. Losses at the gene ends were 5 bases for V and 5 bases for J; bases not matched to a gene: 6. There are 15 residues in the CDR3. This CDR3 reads CASSKTSGGWETQYF. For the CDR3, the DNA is TGTGCCAGCAGCAAGACTAGCGGGGGCTGGGAGACCCAGTACTTC.

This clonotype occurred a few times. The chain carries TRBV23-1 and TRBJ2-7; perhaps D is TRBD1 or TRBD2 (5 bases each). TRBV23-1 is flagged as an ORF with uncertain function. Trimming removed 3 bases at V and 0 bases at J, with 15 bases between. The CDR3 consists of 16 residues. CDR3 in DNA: TGCGCCAGCAGTCACTGGGACCGCCTCAGCTCCTACGAGCAGTACTTC. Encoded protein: CASSHWDRLSSYEQYF.

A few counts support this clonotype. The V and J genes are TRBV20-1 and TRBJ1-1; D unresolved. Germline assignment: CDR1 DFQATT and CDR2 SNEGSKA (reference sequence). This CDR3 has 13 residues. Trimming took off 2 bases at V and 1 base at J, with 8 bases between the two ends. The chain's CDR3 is CSARLTWNTEAFF. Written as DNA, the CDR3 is TGCAGTGCTAGACTTACTTGGAACACTGAAGCTTTCTTT.

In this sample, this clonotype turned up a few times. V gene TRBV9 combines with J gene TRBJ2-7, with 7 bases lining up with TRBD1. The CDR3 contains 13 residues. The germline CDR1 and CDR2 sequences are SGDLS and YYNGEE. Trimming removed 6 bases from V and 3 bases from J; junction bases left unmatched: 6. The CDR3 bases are TGTGCCAGCAACCGCAGGGGGAACTACGAGCAGTACTTC. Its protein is CASNRRGNYEQYF.

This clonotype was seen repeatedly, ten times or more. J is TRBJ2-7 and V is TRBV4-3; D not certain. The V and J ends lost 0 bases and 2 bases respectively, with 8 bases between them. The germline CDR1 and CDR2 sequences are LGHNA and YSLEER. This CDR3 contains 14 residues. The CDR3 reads CASSQDRSTYEQYF. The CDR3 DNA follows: TGCGCCAGCAGCCAAGATAGGTCCACCTACGAGCAGTACTTC.

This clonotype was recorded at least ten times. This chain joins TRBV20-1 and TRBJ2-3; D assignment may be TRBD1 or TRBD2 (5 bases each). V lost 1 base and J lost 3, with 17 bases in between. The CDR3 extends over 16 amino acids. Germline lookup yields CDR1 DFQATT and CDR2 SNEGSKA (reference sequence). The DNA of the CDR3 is TGCAGTGCTAGAGGAGGGAAGGGGTTTCTGACAGATACGCAGTATTTT. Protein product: CSARGGKGFLTDTQYF.

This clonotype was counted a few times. CDR3: CASGQGGELFF. The CDR3 DNA is TGCGCCAGCGGCCAAGGAGGGGAGCTGTTTTTT. The V and J genes are TRBV5-1 and TRBJ2-2; D is unclear. The V end lost 7 bases, the J end lost 8 bases, and 9 bases lay between the germline ends. CDR3 length: 11 residues. Germline assignment: CDR1 SGHRS and CDR2 YFSETQ. The entire variable domain, with the rest obtained from reference TRBV5-1 and TRBJ2-2, is as follows: KAGVTQTPRYLIKTRGQQVTLSCSPISGHRSVSWYQQTPGQGLQFLFEYFSETQRNKGNFPGRFSGRQFSNSRSEMNVSTLELGDSALYLCASGQGGELFFGEGSRLTVL.

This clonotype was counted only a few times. The CDR3: CASSFAGQGYEQYF. In DNA, the CDR3 is TGTGCCAGCAGTTTCGCGGGACAGGGCTACGAGCAGTACTTC. The chain is built from TRBV27 and TRBJ2-7; TRBD1 matches at 9 bases. After removal of 3 bases from V and 3 bases from J, the junction contained 3 bases not matched to a gene. CDR3 length: 14 residues. Per the germline V gene, CDR1 is MNHEY and CDR2 is SMNVEV (reference sequence).

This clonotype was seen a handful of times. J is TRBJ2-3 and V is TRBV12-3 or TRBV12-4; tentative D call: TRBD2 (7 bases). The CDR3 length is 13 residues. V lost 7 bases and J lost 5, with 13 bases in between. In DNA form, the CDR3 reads TGTGCCAGCATCCGGGGGGCCCAAGATACGCAGTATTTT. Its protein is CASIRGAQDTQYF.

The DNA for the CDR3 is TGTGCCAGCAACAAAGGGACTAGCGGGGGCACAGATACGCAGTATTTT. Translating it yields CASNKGTSGGTDTQYF. The chain uses TRBV7-9 and TRBJ2-3; TRBD2 matches 13 bases. The CDR3 spans 16 residues. In germline, CDR1 is SEHNR, CDR2 FQNEAQ (reference sequence). V dropped 7 bases and J dropped 1; count of bases not matched to a gene: 5.

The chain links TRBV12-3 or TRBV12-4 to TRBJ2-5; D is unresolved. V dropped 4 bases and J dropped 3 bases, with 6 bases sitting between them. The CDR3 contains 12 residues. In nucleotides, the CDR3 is TGTGCCAGCAGTTCAAGGGAAGAGACCCAGTACTTC. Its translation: CASSSREETQYF.

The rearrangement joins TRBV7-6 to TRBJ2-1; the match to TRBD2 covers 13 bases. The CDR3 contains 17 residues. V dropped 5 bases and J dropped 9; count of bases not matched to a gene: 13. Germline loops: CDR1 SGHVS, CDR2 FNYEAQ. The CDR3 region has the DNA TGTGCCAGCAGCCCAAGGACTAGCGGGGGATCAGTAGGTGAGCAGTTCTTC. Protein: CASSPRTSGGSVGEQFF.